The next 9 T cell receptor beta chains were all read from a single sample in a study of T cell repertoires in cytomegalovirus infection. TCRdb redid the calling of the reads with MiXCR, one entry per CDR3 protein. This sample yields approximately 200,000 distinct CDR3 sequences, of which 25% to 30% are seen a single time; just over 30% belongs to the top ten. The source material was PBMCs. These receptors all stem from a human donor in good health (CMV status not recorded). Some clones in this sample may be carry-over from other donors' samples.

V usage is TRBV28 and J usage is TRBJ1-5, with 9 positions matching TRBD1. This CDR3 contains 13 residues. Trimming took 8 bases from V and 7 from J; bases not matched to a gene: 6. CDR1 MDHEN and CDR2 SYDVKM come from the germline V gene. The CDR3 nucleotides are TGTGCCAGCCAAACAGGGGGCGTACAGCCCCAGCATTTT. Translation gives CASQTGGVQPQHF.

The V call is TRBV6-6, the J call TRBJ1-2, with 12 bases lining up with TRBD1. The CDR3 totals 15 residues. Per germline, CDR1 MNHNY and CDR2 SVGAGI (reference sequence). The trim removed 6 bases at V and 4 bases at J, leaving 6 bases unmatched. The CDR3 sequence: CASRGDRGRIYGYTF. The CDR3 DNA is TGTGCCAGCAGAGGGGACAGGGGGCGAATCTATGGCTACACCTTC.

In this sample, this clonotype turned up many times. The rearrangement links TRBV7-2 to TRBJ2-7, with TRBD1 matching 8 bases. Germline V CDR1 and CDR2: SGHTA, FQGNSA. J gave up 4 bases and V 8 bases, and 7 bases lay outside the gene matches. CDR3 size: 13 residues. The CDR3 DNA sequence: TGTGCCAGCCGCGGACAGGGTCCTTACGAGCAGTACTTC. Amino acids: CASRGQGPYEQYF. The full variable domain, in which reference TRBV7-2 and TRBJ2-7 provide the parts outside the CDR3, is GAGVSQSPSNKVTEKGKDVELRCDPISGHTALYWYRQSLGQGLEFLIYFQGNSAPDKSGLPSDRFSAERTGGSVSTLTIQRTQQEDSAVYLCASRGQGPYEQYFGPGTRLTVT.

The V call is TRBV11-2, the J call TRBJ2-3; D is undetermined. Germline V CDR1 and CDR2: SGHAT, FQNNGV. V was clipped by 1 base and J by 1 base, with 6 bases between them. CDR3 length: 14 amino acids. For the CDR3, the DNA is TGTGCCAGCAGCTTAGTACCCCGCACAGATACGCAGTATTTT. Translated, it gives CASSLVPRTDTQYF. Based on the CDR3 plus reference TRBV11-2 and TRBJ2-3, the full variable domain is EAGVAQSPRYKIIEKRQSVAFWCNPISGHATLYWYQQILGQGPKLLIQFQNNGVVDDSQLPKDRFSAERLKGVDSTLKIQPAKLEDSAVYLCASSLVPRTDTQYFGPGTRLTVL.

This chain links TRBV29-1 with TRBJ2-3; 8 bases line up with TRBD2. V gave up 6 bases and J gave up 3 bases; unmatched junction bases: 11. The germline gives CDR1 SQVTM, CDR2 ANQGSEA. The CDR3 loop spans 15 amino acids. CDR3 nucleotides: TGCAGCGTGTCGGGGGGGGGCTTGGGGACAGATACGCAGTATTTT. Encoded protein: CSVSGGGLGTDTQYF.

CDR3 in DNA: TGTGCCAGCAGCGTCGTATCCCAAGAGACCCAGTACTTC. Protein: CASSVVSQETQYF. The chain couples TRBV7-2 to TRBJ2-5; D remains unclear. The CDR3 contains 13 residues. Trimming stripped 5 bases from V and 1 base from J, with 8 bases between. Germline CDR1 SGHTA, CDR2 FQGNSA.

The V call is TRBV12-3 or TRBV12-4, the J call TRBJ2-7; D may correspond to TRBD1 or TRBD2 (5 bases each). Trimming took 5 bases from V and 3 from J, leaving 11 bases between them. The CDR3 length is 13 residues. CDR3 sequence: CASSPRGRYEQYF. The CDR3 coding sequence is TGTGCCAGCAGTCCCCGGGGACGCTACGAGCAGTACTTC.

As to this clonotype: A much larger clone differs by one base, so this may be a read error. The CDR3 here is CASSLTAGAVSIEQFF. CDR3 DNA: TGTGCCAGCAGCTTAACGGCTGGGGCTGTCTCTATTGAGCAGTTCTTC. The rearrangement uses TRBV7-3 and TRBJ2-1, with a possible D match to TRBD1 (5 bases). The germline V gene encodes CDR1 SGHTA and CDR2 FQGTGA. V was cut by 0 bases and J by 9 bases, with 18 bases left in between. The CDR3 is 16 residues long.

This clonotype has only a few counts. J is TRBJ1-2 and V is TRBV12-3 or TRBV12-4; 9 bases match TRBD1. The CDR3 runs 13 residues. V lost 4 bases to trimming and J lost 6 bases; unmatched junction nucleotides: 3. CDR3 nucleotides: TGTGCCAGCAGTTACCGGGACAGGGATGGCTACACCTTC. Translation gives CASSYRDRDGYTF.